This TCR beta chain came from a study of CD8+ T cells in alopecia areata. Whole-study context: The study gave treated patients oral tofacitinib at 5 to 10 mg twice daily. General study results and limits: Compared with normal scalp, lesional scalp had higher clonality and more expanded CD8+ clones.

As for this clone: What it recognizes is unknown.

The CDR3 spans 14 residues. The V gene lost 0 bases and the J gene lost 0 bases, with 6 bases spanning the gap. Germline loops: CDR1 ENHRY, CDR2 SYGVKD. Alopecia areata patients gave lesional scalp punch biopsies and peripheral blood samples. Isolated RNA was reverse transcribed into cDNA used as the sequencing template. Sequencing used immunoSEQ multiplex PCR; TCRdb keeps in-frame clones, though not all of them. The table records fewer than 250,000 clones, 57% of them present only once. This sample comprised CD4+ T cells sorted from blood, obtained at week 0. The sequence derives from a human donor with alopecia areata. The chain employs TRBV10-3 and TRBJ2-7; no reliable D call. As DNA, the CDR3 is TGTGCCATCAGTGAGTCAGGTTTCTCCTACGAGCAGTACTTC. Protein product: CAISESGFSYEQYF.